This T cell receptor (beta chain) was recovered during a study of blood T cell repertoires in COVID-19. Study information: Cohort 3 donors were reported recovered after two negative PCRs, clearance, or symptom resolution.

CDR1 SGHRS and CDR2 YFSETQ come from the germline V gene. This CDR3 is 15 amino acids long. Trimming at V came to 4 bases and at J to 4 bases, leaving 9 bases not matched to a gene. TCRdb's copy holds only in-frame clones and misses some; the assay was immunoSEQ multiplex PCR. Seen here are 400,000 or so clones, around 87% observed once, and the top ten hold roughly 2%. This clone was observed a handful of times. This chain uses TRBV5-1 with TRBJ1-1; TRBD1 agrees at 8 bases. Material: PBMCs or T cells enriched from blood (not recorded which). The receptor's source is a man between 35 and 55 years old in a cohort exposed to, infected with or recovered from COVID-19 (not recorded which). The CDR3 protein is CASSRIDRGGTEAFF. The DNA of the CDR3 is TGCGCCAGCAGCCGAATTGACAGGGGAGGCACTGAAGCTTTCTTT.